This T cell receptor beta chain was profiled in a study of blood T cell repertoires in COVID-19. Background on the study: Acute and convalescent COVID-19 samples came from the United States, Italy and Spain. T cells, B-cell-depleted T cells, or PBMCs supplied cDNA or gDNA.

In the authors' methods: Reference gene primers were amplified, and this amplification served to estimate nucleated cell counts. The table came from immunoSEQ multiplex PCR; TCRdb's copy has only in-frame clones and leaves some out. V and J calls and clone size are copied from that table; D and trimming were computed from the DNA. The sample gives tens of thousands of clones, more than 80% of which show up once; around 4% is in the top ten. The CDR3 sequence is 16 residues long. V lost 3 bases, J lost 4 bases, and 18 bases lay in between. Looked up from germline, CDR1 is LGHNA and CDR2 is YSLEER. The rearrangement joins TRBV4-3 to TRBJ1-2; D is uncertain. The sequence was obtained from a human donor in a cohort sampled during active COVID-19. Sequenced material: peripheral blood. CDR3 nucleotides: TGCGCCAGCAGCCAGGAAAAGCGTCCTCCCCTCTATGGCTACACCTTC. This encodes CASSQEKRPPLYGYTF.